The source of this T cell receptor (beta chain) is a study of T cell changes during pregnancy in multiple sclerosis (dated by TCRdb to the late 2010s). Regarding the complete study: The study examined how the T cell repertoire changed over the course of pregnancy in women with multiple sclerosis.

Of note for this clone: There is no known antigen for this receptor. No base quality values were provided; no much bigger clone lies one nucleotide off.

Preparation of the library involved the immunoSEQ multiplex PCR assay. In its TCRdb copy, this immuneACCESS table keeps in-frame sequences only and misses some clones. Where compared with another copy, unresolved V genes explain less than half of these, and the others have no known cause. A total of about 130,000 clones appear in this sample, about 95% of them only once. The ten largest clones capture around 0.46% of the sample. Counted from cysteine to phenylalanine, this CDR3 has 13 amino acids. Only CDR3 DNA remains: 39 bases, in frame from the first base. According to the germline V gene, CDR1 reads SGHVS and CDR2 reads FQNEAQ. V gives up 5 bases and J gives up 1 base, and the segment between their germline ends measures 9 bases.

The receptor's source is a female donor with multiple sclerosis, enrolled in a pregnancy study. The sequencing here drew on peripheral blood, taken after pregnancy. The sequence is built from TRBV7-8 and TRBJ2-7; TRBD2 could be the D gene, as 5 bases match. The DNA sequence is given as TGTGCCAGCAGCAAGGAGGTTTCCTACGAGCAGTACTTC. It translates to CASSKEVSYEQYF.